This T cell receptor (beta chain) was sequenced during a study of identical twins. This clonotype was seen a few times. Its specificity is not known. In every case, the donor was a healthy Caucasian. Study-wide results and limits: Abundant cord blood beta clonotypes carried fewer insertions; memory repertoires showed none. Out-of-frame sharing of TCR alpha in monozygotic twins was underestimated by models. The study drew conclusions from cross-sectional statistical analysis, not from following the same donors.

One entry per CDR3 protein, called by TCRdb with MiXCR from the 5' RACE reads. The sample lists roughly 350,000 distinct CDR3 sequences; around an eighth were seen once. The CDR3 is 15 amino acids. Germline CDR1 and CDR2: SGHTA and FQGTGA. The ends lost 2 bases at V and 8 bases at J; junction bases unmatched: 8. The sample was also linked to a second study, of yellow fever vaccine responses in identical twins.

The chain has TRBV7-3 and TRBJ2-2; 7 bases are shared with TRBD2. The TCR was taken from a woman younger than 30 in good health. Sequencing input: CD8+ T cells sorted from blood. CDR3 residues: CASSLASGSTGELFF. The CDR3 nucleotides read TGTGCCAGCAGCTTAGCTAGCGGTTCAACGGGGGAGCTGTTTTTT.